This TCR beta chain was identified in a study of cytomegalovirus exposure and HLA in healthy donors. General study findings and limits: Researchers catalogued about 160 TCR beta chains as cytomegalovirus-associated. Solely CMV serostatus was available to characterize immune exposure.

The length of the CDR3 is 13 residues. Trimming removed 4 bases from V and 3 bases from J, with 10 bases in between. Per germline, CDR1 SGDLS and CDR2 YYNGEE. As concerns this clone: What it recognizes is unknown.

The PCR had 60 Vbeta and 13 Jbeta primers. Profiling relied on immunoSEQ multiplex PCR, and the TCRdb table lists in-frame clones only, not all of them. The sample contains some 150,000 clones, roughly 78% of which appear only once. V and J are TRBV9 and TRBJ1-1; D is perhaps TRBD1 (6 bases). The specimen sequenced was PBMCs. This TCR was recovered from a man aged 35 to 55 in good health and CMV-seropositive. The chain's CDR3 is CASSTRTDTEAFF. In DNA form, the CDR3 reads TGTGCCAGCAGCACACGGACAGACACTGAAGCTTTCTTT.